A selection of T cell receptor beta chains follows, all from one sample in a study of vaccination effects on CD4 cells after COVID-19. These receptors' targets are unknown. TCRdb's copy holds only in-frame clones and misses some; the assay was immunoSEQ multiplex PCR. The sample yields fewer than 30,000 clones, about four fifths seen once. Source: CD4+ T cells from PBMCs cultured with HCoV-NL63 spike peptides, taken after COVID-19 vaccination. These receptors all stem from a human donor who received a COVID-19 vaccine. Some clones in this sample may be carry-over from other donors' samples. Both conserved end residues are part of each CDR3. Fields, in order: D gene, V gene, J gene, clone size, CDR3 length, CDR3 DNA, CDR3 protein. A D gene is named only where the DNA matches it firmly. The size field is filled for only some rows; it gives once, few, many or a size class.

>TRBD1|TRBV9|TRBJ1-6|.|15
TGTGCCAGCAGCGTAGAAGGGCAGGGGGGTCTTCCCCTCCACTTT
CASSVEGQGGLPLHF
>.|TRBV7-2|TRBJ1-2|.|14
TGTGCCAGCAGCTTTTATCAGTTTAACTATGGCTACACCTTC
CASSFYQFNYGYTF
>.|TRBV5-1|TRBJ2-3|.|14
TGCGCCAGCAGCTTAACGGGGGCGGGAGATACGCAGTATTTT
CASSLTGAGDTQYF
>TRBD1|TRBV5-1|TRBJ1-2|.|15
TGCGCCAGCAGGTCCGGGACAGGGGCAAACTATGGCTACACCTTC
CASRSGTGANYGYTF
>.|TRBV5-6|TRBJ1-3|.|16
TGTGCCAGCAGCTTGGCAGGGTTAGTTGCTGGAAACACCATATATTTT
CASSLAGLVAGNTIYF
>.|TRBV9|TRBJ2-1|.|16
TGTGCCAGCAGCGGGGCCACCCCGGGGGTTAACAATGAGCAGTTCTTC
CASSGATPGVNNEQFF
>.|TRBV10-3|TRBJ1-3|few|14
TGTGCCATCAACTCGGACAGCTCTGGAAACACCATATATTTT
CAINSDSSGNTIYF
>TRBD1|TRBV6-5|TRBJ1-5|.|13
TGTGCCAGTGTGGGACAGGGGGTTCAGCCCCAGCATTTT
CASVGQGVQPQHF
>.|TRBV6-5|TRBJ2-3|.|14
TGTGCCAGCAGTACCACAGGGAGCACAGATACGCAGTATTTT
CASSTTGSTDTQYF
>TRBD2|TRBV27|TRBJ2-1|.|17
TGTGCCAGCACCCATTACGCTGGCGGGACTAAGCCAGAGGAGCAGTTCTTC
CASTHYAGGTKPEEQFF
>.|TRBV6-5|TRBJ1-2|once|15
TGTGCCAGCAGTTACTGGGGGGAATCTAACTATGGCTACACCTTC
CASSYWGESNYGYTF
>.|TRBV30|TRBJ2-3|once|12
TGTGCCTGGGACCAGCAGGCAGATACGCAGTATTTT
CAWDQQADTQYF
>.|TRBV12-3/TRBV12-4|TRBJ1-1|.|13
TGTGCCAGCAGTTTCAATTGGAACACTGAAGCTTTCTTT
CASSFNWNTEAFF
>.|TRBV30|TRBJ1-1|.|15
TGTGCCTGGACCCACGGGGGGTGGATGAACACTGAAGCTTTCTTT
CAWTHGGWMNTEAFF
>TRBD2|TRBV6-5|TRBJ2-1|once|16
TGTGCCAGCAGTTACTCGGGGACTAGCGGGGTGAATGAGCAGTTCTTC
CASSYSGTSGVNEQFF
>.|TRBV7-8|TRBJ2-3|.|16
TGTGCCAGCAGCCCCCGACTAAGGGGAGCGGCAGATACGCAGTATTTT
CASSPRLRGAADTQYF